What follows are 18 T cell receptor beta chains derived from one specimen sequenced in a study of cytomegalovirus exposure and HLA in healthy donors. Primers included in the PCR were 60 Vbeta and 13 Jbeta primers. Sequenced by immunoSEQ multiplex PCR; TCRdb stores in-frame clones only, minus some. The sample has about 100,000 clones; roughly 80% are singletons. The sample comprised PBMCs. These receptors were obtained from a man aged 35-49 years in good health and CMV-seropositive.

The chain joins TRBV11-2 to TRBJ2-7; 9 nucleotides match TRBD2. The CDR3 has 14 residues. Germline loops: CDR1 SGHAT, CDR2 FQNNGV. With 4 bases clipped from V and 6 bases from J, the junction kept 7 bases outside the gene matches. The CDR3, as DNA: TGTGCCAGCAGCTACCTAGCGGGGTCGGGCGAGCAGTACTTC. Encoded protein: CASSYLAGSGEQYF. The whole variable domain, filled in from reference TRBV11-2 and TRBJ2-7, reads EAGVAQSPRYKIIEKRQSVAFWCNPISGHATLYWYQQILGQGPKLLIQFQNNGVVDDSQLPKDRFSAERLKGVDSTLKIQPAKLEDSAVYLCASSYLAGSGEQYFGPGTRLTVT.

This chain uses TRBV7-3 with TRBJ1-2, with 10 bases aligning to TRBD1. The CDR3 spans 14 residues. The germline V gene has CDR1 SGHTA and CDR2 FQGTGA. V trimming: 0 bases; J trimming: 8 bases; junction bases outside the gene matches: 3. CDR3 loop: CASSLTGQGGGYTF. CDR3 in DNA: TGTGCCAGCAGCTTAACCGGACAGGGGGGCGGCTACACCTTC.

The rearrangement links TRBV21-1 to TRBJ2-7; TRBD1 reflects the table's D call only, with no check against the DNA. TRBV21-1 is a pseudogene. The CDR3 has 17 residues. CDR3 in DNA: TGTGCCAGCAGAAACTCAATAACAGGGGGCCACTCCTACGAGCAGTACTTC. Translated, it gives CASRNSITGGHSYEQYF.

J is TRBJ1-2 and V is TRBV7-3; D is possibly TRBD1 (6 bases). V was cut by 4 bases and J by 0 bases, with 9 bases left in between. Per the germline V gene, CDR1 is SGHTA and CDR2 is FQGTGA. The length of the CDR3 is 14 residues. In DNA, the CDR3 is TGTGCCAGCAGCTCAGGGGTTTCTAACTATGGCTACACCTTC. It yields the protein CASSSGVSNYGYTF.

The rearrangement joins TRBV10-3 to TRBJ2-7; possible D gene TRBD1, 5 bases. V was trimmed by 7 bases and J by 3 bases, leaving 13 bases between them. Looked up from germline, CDR1 is ENHRY and CDR2 is SYGVKD. The CDR3 loop spans 13 amino acids. Written as DNA, the CDR3 is TGTGCCATCACCAGAACCCAGGGCTACGAGCAGTACTTC. Translating it yields CAITRTQGYEQYF.

This sequence joins TRBV25-1 and TRBJ2-3; weak D call: TRBD2 (6 bases). CDR3 length: 16 amino acids. The ends were cut back, 1 base at V and 1 base at J, with 12 bases in the middle. The germline V gene has CDR1 MGHDK and CDR2 SYGVNS. The CDR3 bases are TGTGCCAGCAGTGAATTGGGGGGTCGCGGCACAGATACGCAGTATTTT. Translation: CASSELGGRGTDTQYF.

The rearrangement links TRBV27 to TRBJ2-3, with TRBD1 as a possible D gene (5 bases). This CDR3 region has 18 residues. V lost 1 base, J lost 0 bases, and 17 bases lay in between. Germline V gene sequence: CDR1 MNHEY, CDR2 SMNVEV (reference sequence). The CDR3 loop is CASSLLGHSSSSTDTQYF. CDR3 in DNA: TGTGCCAGCAGTTTATTAGGACATAGCAGCTCTAGCACAGATACGCAGTATTTT.

This clone was counted a few times. This chain links TRBV2 with TRBJ2-3, with 7 bases identical to TRBD2. CDR1 and CDR2 from the germline V gene are SNHLY and FYNNEI. J lost 4 bases, V lost 6 bases, and 4 bases had no gene match. The CDR3 has 13 amino acids. The CDR3 sequence: CASRGGAADTQYF. The CDR3 bases are TGTGCCAGCAGGGGAGGGGCGGCAGATACGCAGTATTTT.

In DNA, the CDR3 is TGTGCCAGCAGCTGGGACAGCTACACCGGGGAGCTGTTTTTT. It is translated as CASSWDSYTGELFF. J is TRBJ2-2 and V is TRBV5-5; 7 bases are shared with TRBD1. This CDR3 is built from 14 residues. From germline, CDR1 is SGHKS and CDR2 YYEKEE (reference sequence). J was trimmed by 3 bases and V by 3 bases; bases with no gene match: 2.

This clone was detected only a few times. The gene calls are TRBV5-5 and TRBJ2-3, with 13 bases lining up with TRBD2. Germline V gene sequence: CDR1 SGHKS, CDR2 YYEKEE (reference sequence). V was clipped by 3 bases and J by 2 bases; unmatched bases: 3. This CDR3 contains 16 residues. CDR3 in amino acids: CASSSGLAGTTDTQYF. In DNA form, the CDR3 reads TGTGCCAGCAGCTCGGGACTAGCGGGGACCACAGATACGCAGTATTTT.

The chain joins TRBV4-3 to TRBJ1-1, with a weak D call TRBD1 (6 bases). This CDR3 has 16 residues. Looked up from germline, CDR1 is LGHNA and CDR2 is YSLEER. V was cut by 0 bases and J by 1 base, with 12 bases left in between. The CDR3 loop reads CASSQDLARGNTEAFF. Here the CDR3 DNA reads TGCGCCAGCAGCCAAGATCTGGCCAGGGGGAACACTGAAGCTTTCTTT.

This chain connects TRBV29-1 to TRBJ2-3; 8 bases agree with TRBD1. This CDR3 comprises 16 residues. Trimming cost V 3 bases and J 0 bases; bases outside gene matches: 8. CDR1 and CDR2 (germline): SQVTM, ANQGSEA. For the CDR3, the DNA is TGCAGCGTTGAGGACAGGGTTTCCCATAGCACAGATACGCAGTATTTT. This translates into CSVEDRVSHSTDTQYF.

V usage is TRBV7-9 and J usage is TRBJ1-1, with D maybe TRBD1 (5 bases). CDR1 and CDR2 from the germline V gene are SEHNR and FQNEAQ (reference sequence). V lost 6 bases and J 0 bases, leaving 17 bases between the germline ends. The CDR3 sequence is 16 residues long. The CDR3 coding sequence is TGTGCCAGCAGATCCAGACAGACCCTCATGAACACTGAAGCTTTCTTT. Protein sequence: CASRSRQTLMNTEAFF.

V gene TRBV2 combines with J gene TRBJ2-7; tentatively, D is TRBD2 (5 bases). This CDR3 has 12 residues. V was cut by 2 bases and J by 7 bases, with 9 bases left in between. Germline CDR1 reads SNHLY; CDR2 reads FYNNEI. The CDR3 DNA follows: TGTGCCAGCAGTGAAACTAGGGTTGAGCAGTACTTC. This encodes CASSETRVEQYF.

The rearrangement links TRBV28 to TRBJ2-4; 7 nucleotides align to TRBD2. CDR1 and CDR2 from the germline V gene are MDHEN and SYDVKM. J lost 1 base, V lost 6 bases, and 6 bases had no gene match. This CDR3 comprises 15 residues. CDR3 in amino acids: CASRSGGLAKNIQYF. For the CDR3, the DNA is TGTGCCAGCAGATCGGGGGGTCTCGCCAAAAACATTCAGTACTTC.

The chain employs TRBV19 and TRBJ1-3, with a weak D call TRBD1 (5 bases). The CDR3 spans 14 residues. CDR1 is LNHDA, CDR2 SQIVND, per germline (reference sequence). V shed 5 bases and J shed 4 bases, with 12 bases lying between them. The CDR3 protein is CASSPGRPGNTIYF. The DNA for the CDR3 is TGTGCCAGTAGTCCAGGGCGACCGGGAAACACCATATATTTT. The full variable domain, completed using reference TRBV19 and TRBJ1-3, is DGGITQSPKYLFRKEGQNVTLSCEQNLNHDAMYWYRQDPGQGLRLIYYSQIVNDFQKGDIAEGYSVSREKKESFPLTVTSAQKNPTAFYLCASSPGRPGNTIYFGEGSWLTVV.

The chain carries TRBV9 and TRBJ2-3, with D perhaps matching TRBD2 (5 bases). Between the trimmed V and J ends, which lost 1 base and 5 bases, there was a span of 8 bases. CDR1 is SGDLS and CDR2 is YYNGEE in the germline V gene. The CDR3 consists of 13 residues. This CDR3 reads CASSVLRVDTQYF. Written as DNA, the CDR3 is TGTGCCAGCAGCGTATTGAGGGTAGATACGCAGTATTTT.

The chain combines TRBV6-1 with TRBJ2-7; 9 nucleotides match TRBD2. The germline gives CDR1 MNHNS, CDR2 SASEGT. After removal of 4 bases from V and 6 bases from J, the junction contained 7 bases not matched to a gene. This CDR3 has 14 amino acids. In DNA form, the CDR3 reads TGTGCCAGCAGTGGCCCGGGACTAGCCGCCGAGCAGTACTTC. Its translation: CASSGPGLAAEQYF.